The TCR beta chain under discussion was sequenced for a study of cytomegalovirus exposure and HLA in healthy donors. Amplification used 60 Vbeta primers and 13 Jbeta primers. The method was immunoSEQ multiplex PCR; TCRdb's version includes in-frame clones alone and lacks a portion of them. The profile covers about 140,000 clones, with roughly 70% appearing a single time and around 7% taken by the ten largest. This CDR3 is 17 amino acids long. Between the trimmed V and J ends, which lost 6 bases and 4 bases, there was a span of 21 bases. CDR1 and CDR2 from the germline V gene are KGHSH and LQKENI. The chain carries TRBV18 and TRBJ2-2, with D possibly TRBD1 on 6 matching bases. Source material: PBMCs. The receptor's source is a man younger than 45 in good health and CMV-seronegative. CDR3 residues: CASSPEDTGSGTGELFF. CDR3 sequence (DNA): TGTGCCAGCTCCCCAGAGGATACAGGGAGCGGCACCGGGGAGCTGTTTTTT.